The 18 T cell receptor beta chains below were found in one sample sequenced in a study of Ad26.COV2.S vaccination and SARS-CoV-2 variants. Profiling relied on immunoSEQ multiplex PCR, and the TCRdb table lists in-frame clones only, not all of them. The sample consists of around 320,000 clones, more than 70% of them appearing once. Documented treatment: about 20 received Ad26.COV2.S at low or high dose, single or two shots; a few received placebo; per-sample allocation not given. Each sample was drawn 63 days after the first injection (of vaccine or placebo). This material consisted of peripheral blood, taken in a trial of Ad26.COV2.S vaccine versus placebo. These receptors were obtained from a person between 18 and 60 years old who received the Ad26.COV2.S COVID-19 vaccine or a placebo.

Worth noting for this clone: The sample contains more than one DNA sequence encoding this CDR3. This CDR3 is CASSQVSTEAFF. The CDR3 DNA follows: TGTGCCAGCAGCCAAGTAAGCACTGAAGCTTTCTTT. The V gene is TRBV3-1 (or the pseudogene TRBV3-2), the J gene TRBJ1-1; D is uncertain. The CDR3 consists of 12 residues. Trimming cost V 1 base and J 4 bases, with 4 bases left between them. CDR1 is LGHDT and CDR2 is YNNKEL in the germline V gene (reference sequence).

V usage is TRBV3-1 (or the pseudogene TRBV3-2) and J usage is TRBJ1-2; 9 bases are a match to TRBD1. With 1 base clipped from V and 4 bases from J, the junction kept 7 bases outside the gene matches. The CDR3 contains 16 residues. Germline V CDR1 and CDR2: LGHDT, YNNKEL (reference sequence). The CDR3 region is CASSQVDRGASYGYTF. The CDR3 DNA follows: TGTGCCAGCAGCCAAGTCGACAGGGGGGCATCCTATGGCTACACCTTC.

This sequence joins TRBV2 and TRBJ2-4; D uncertain. The germline V gene encodes CDR1 SNHLY and CDR2 FYNNEI. V was pared by 3 bases and J by 3 bases, with 18 bases between. The CDR3 spans 17 residues. This chain's CDR3 is CASSDRRPPGVKNIQYF. As DNA, the CDR3 is TGTGCCAGCAGTGATCGCCGGCCCCCTGGGGTCAAAAACATTCAGTACTTC.

This rearrangement joins TRBV6-5 to TRBJ2-3; TRBD1 is a possible D gene (6 bases). V was trimmed by 6 bases and J by 6 bases, leaving 10 bases between them. The CDR3 contains 12 residues. In germline, CDR1 is MNHEY, CDR2 SVGAGI. The CDR3: CASRGAADTQYF. Written as DNA, the CDR3 is TGTGCCAGCAGGGGGGCGGCGGATACGCAGTATTTT.

V and J are TRBV19 and TRBJ1-5, with D hard to call. Germline V gives CDR1 LNHDA, CDR2 SQIVND (reference sequence). The V gene lost 7 bases and the J gene lost 5 bases, with 12 bases spanning the gap. This CDR3 is built from 13 residues. The CDR3 nucleotides read TGTGCCAGTAACCCGGACTGGGATCAGCCCCAGCATTTT. Protein sequence: CASNPDWDQPQHF.

The chain is built from TRBV12-5 and TRBJ2-1; the D is unclear. The germline V and J ends were trimmed by 0 bases and 0 bases, with 15 bases remaining between them. Germline values: CDR1 LGHNT, CDR2 FRNRAP. The CDR3 totals 18 residues. CDR3 DNA: TGTGCTAGTGGTTTGGTACGGAAAGCTAACAGCTCCTACAATGAGCAGTTCTTC. Residues: CASGLVRKANSSYNEQFF.

V gene TRBV19 combines with J gene TRBJ1-1; 7 bases are a match to TRBD1. The CDR3 consists of 15 residues. Germline V gene sequence: CDR1 LNHDA, CDR2 SQIVND (reference sequence). With V trimmed by 4 bases and J by 3 bases, 8 bases remained unmatched. The CDR3 nucleotides are TGTGCCAGTAGTACAACACAGGGGAGGGACACTGAAGCTTTCTTT. It specifies CASSTTQGRDTEAFF.

This chain joins TRBV6-5 and TRBJ2-1; the match to TRBD1 covers 9 bases. With 6 bases clipped from V and 5 bases from J, the junction kept 5 bases outside the gene matches. The CDR3 contains 14 residues. The germline V gene encodes CDR1 MNHEY and CDR2 SVGAGI. In DNA, the CDR3 is TGTGCCAGCAGAGATAGGACAGGGGACAATGAGCAGTTCTTC. Its protein is CASRDRTGDNEQFF.

The rearrangement uses TRBV30 and TRBJ1-2, with 11 positions matching TRBD1. The CDR3 covers 15 residues. The V segment lost 4 bases and the J segment 4 bases; nucleotides outside the gene matches: 8. CDR1 and CDR2 from the germline V gene are GTSNPN and SVGIG (reference sequence). The CDR3 nucleotides are TGTGCCTGGAACTCTTTCGGGACAGGGGGCTATGGCTACACCTTC. This translates into CAWNSFGTGGYGYTF.

V and J are TRBV5-4 and TRBJ2-7, with D uncertain. This CDR3 spans 14 amino acids. The V end was cut by 3 bases, the J end by 3 bases, with 13 bases between. Germline V gene data show CDR1 as SGHNT and CDR2 as YYREEE (reference sequence). The CDR3 DNA follows: TGTGCCAGCAGCTCAAAATTAGCCGGCTACGAGCAGTACTTC. Translated: CASSSKLAGYEQYF. The full variable domain, completed using reference TRBV5-4 and TRBJ2-7, is ETGVTQSPTHLIKTRGQQVTLRCSSQSGHNTVSWYQQALGQGPQFIFQYYREEENGRGNFPPRFSGLQFPNYSSELNVNALELDDSALYLCASSSKLAGYEQYFGPGTRLTVT.

The chain is built from TRBV9 and TRBJ1-2, with D unresolved. The CDR3 length is 12 residues. Deletions cut 5 bases from V and 0 bases from J, with 5 bases between. CDR1 is SGDLS and CDR2 is YYNGEE in the germline V gene. The CDR3 region has the DNA TGTGCCAGCAGTGATACTAACTATGGCTACACCTTC. Residues: CASSDTNYGYTF.

This clone was detected a few times. The chain uses TRBV11-3 and TRBJ1-6; D is undetermined. V lost 3 bases and J 9 bases, leaving 9 bases between the germline ends. The CDR3 spans 13 residues. The V gene's germline CDR1 is SGHNT and CDR2 YENEEA. This CDR3 reads CASSLGSGSPLHF. The CDR3 region has the DNA TGTGCCAGCAGCTTGGGTTCAGGTTCACCCCTCCACTTT. Variable domain in full (rest from reference TRBV11-3 and TRBJ1-6): EAGVVQSPRYKIIEKKQPVAFWCNPISGHNTLYWYLQNLGQGPELLIRYENEEAVDDSQLPKDRFSAERLKGVDSTLKIQPAELGDSAVYLCASSLGSGSPLHFGNGTRLTVT.

The rearrangement joins TRBV7-2 to TRBJ2-2; D gene unclear. This CDR3 has 15 amino acids. V was cut by 2 bases and J by 1 base, with 8 bases left in between. Germline loops: CDR1 SGHTA, CDR2 FQGNSA. This CDR3 is CASSLKSGNTGELFF. The DNA of the CDR3 is TGTGCCAGCAGCTTAAAGTCGGGGAACACCGGGGAGCTGTTTTTT.

The rearrangement links TRBV2 to TRBJ2-5, with D possibly being TRBD1 or TRBD2 (5 bases each). The CDR3 sequence is 18 residues long. Per the germline V gene, CDR1 is SNHLY and CDR2 is FYNNEI. V lost 4 bases, J lost 3 bases, and 24 bases lay in between. The CDR3 loop reads CASSVRFRDLIREETQYF. The CDR3 DNA follows: TGTGCCAGCAGTGTCCGTTTCAGGGACCTAATTAGAGAAGAGACCCAGTACTTC. The whole variable domain, remainder taken from reference TRBV2 and TRBJ2-5, is EPEVTQTPSHQVTQMGQEVILRCVPISNHLYFYWYRQILGQKVEFLVSFYNNEISEKSEIFDDQFSVERPDGSNFTLKIRSTKLEDSAMYFCASSVRFRDLIREETQYFGPGTRLLVL.

The chain joins TRBV5-1 to TRBJ2-5; tentatively, D is TRBD1 (5 bases). CDR1 and CDR2 from the germline V gene are SGHRS and YFSETQ. The CDR3 is 15 amino acids. Trimming stripped 1 base from V and 4 bases from J, with 14 bases between. CDR3 sequence (DNA): TGCGCCAGCAGCTTGACCGTAGGGGCAGGAGAGACCCAGTACTTC. It specifies CASSLTVGAGETQYF.

The V call is TRBV4-3, the J call TRBJ2-2; no definite D call. Germline V gene data show CDR1 as LGHNA and CDR2 as YSLEER. The CDR3 is 16 amino acids. V gave up 0 bases and J gave up 6 bases, with 14 bases separating them. The DNA for the CDR3 is TGCGCCAGCAGCCAAGATTTGACCGTTCGTGCCGGGGAGCTGTTTTTT. Residues: CASSQDLTVRAGELFF.

This chain joins TRBV7-2 and TRBJ1-2, with TRBD1 as a possible D gene (6 bases). Germline assignment: CDR1 SGHTA and CDR2 FQGNSA. V lost 8 bases and J lost 8, with 21 bases in between. The CDR3 runs 14 residues. CDR3 in amino acids: CASYTKGGVWGYTF. DNA of the CDR3: TGTGCCAGCTATACAAAAGGGGGGGTGTGGGGCTACACCTTC.

The J gene is TRBJ1-1, the V gene TRBV19; unclear D gene. The germline CDR1 and CDR2 sequences are LNHDA and SQIVND (reference sequence). V was clipped by 2 bases and J by 1 base, with 11 bases between them. The CDR3 is 15 residues long. CDR3 protein: CASSIKSSSNTEAFF. DNA of the CDR3: TGTGCCAGTAGTATAAAATCGTCCTCGAACACTGAAGCTTTCTTT.